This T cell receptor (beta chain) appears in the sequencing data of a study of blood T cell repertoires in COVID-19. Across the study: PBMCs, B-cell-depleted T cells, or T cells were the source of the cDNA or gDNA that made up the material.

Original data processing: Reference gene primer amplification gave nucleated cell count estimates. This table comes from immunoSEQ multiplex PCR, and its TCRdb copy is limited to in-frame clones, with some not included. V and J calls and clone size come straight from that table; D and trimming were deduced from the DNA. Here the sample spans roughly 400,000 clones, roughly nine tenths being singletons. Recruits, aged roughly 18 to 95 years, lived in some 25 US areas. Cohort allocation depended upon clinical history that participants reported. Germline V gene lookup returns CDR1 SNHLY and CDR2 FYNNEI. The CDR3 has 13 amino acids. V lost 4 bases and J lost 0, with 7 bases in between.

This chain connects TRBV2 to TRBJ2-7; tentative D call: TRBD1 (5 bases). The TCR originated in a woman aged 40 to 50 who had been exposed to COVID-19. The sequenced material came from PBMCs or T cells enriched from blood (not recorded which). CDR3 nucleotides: TGTGCCAGCAGTGGAAGGGGCTCCTACGAGCAGTACTTC. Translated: CASSGRGSYEQYF.